Below, one T cell receptor (beta chain) is given with its context. This clonotype was observed once. No antigen is known for it. Per-nucleotide qualities are absent, and no much larger clonotype sits a single base away. One read alone provides weak support. This entry belongs to a study of CD8 T cells in Susac syndrome (dated by TCRdb to about 2019). Concerning the study at large: Of the Susac syndrome patients who were sequenced, roughly 6 had clinically active disease and eight or nine were in clinical remission. Susac syndrome patients were therapy-naive, on corticosteroids (some also receiving IVIg), or on IVIg alone at blood withdrawal. Whether CD8+ T cell activation and differentiation in Susac syndrome was antigen driven was tested using repertoire sequencing. General study outcomes and caveats: The CD4+ T cell repertoire of patients with Susac syndrome showed no detectable clonal expansion. The study acknowledged that relatively few individuals were included in the TCR sequencing and HLA analysis.

Peripheral blood CD8+ and CD4+ T cells from healthy donors, Susac syndrome patients and multiple sclerosis patients were profiled by high-throughput TCR beta sequencing. Susac syndrome patients met recently defined diagnostic criteria for definite or probable disease. Bulk CD8+ and CD4+ T cells were purified magnetically by negative isolation, whereas CD8+ TEMRA cells were enriched by FACS. Blood was collected in EDTA tubes and processed within 24 hours, with PBMCs isolated through density gradient centrifugation. PBMCs destined for TCR sequencing were cryopreserved in liquid nitrogen and later thawed in a 37 °C water bath. A purity of at least 90% was achieved for sorted or isolated CD4+, CD8+ and CD8+ TEMRA cells. RNA was extracted using the RNeasy kit, and roughly 0.45 to 1 ug of the RNA was reverse transcribed with random hexamers. TCR beta CDR3 regions were amplified with the immunoSEQ multiplex PCR assay covering 54 Vbeta and 13 Jbeta segments. PCR amplification bias was corrected by using a synthetic template baseline for primer optimization and computational correction. On the authors' methods: Reads were annotated to V, D and J genes per IMGT and analyzed with immunoSEQ Analyzer, keeping only productive sequences. To calculate clonality, Shannon entropy was normalized by log2 of the number of productive unique sequences and then subtracted from one. For each patient and control, public and private clones were evaluated within the 100 most prevalent clones. A clone was defined as Susac-specific if it was absent from the healthy and MS cohorts, from some 1,100 published viral clones and from other ImmuneACCESS disease sequences. The public reads were reanalyzed by TCRdb: fastp trimming at Q25, MiXCR alignment, in-frame beta chains only. Each CDR3 protein appears once, grouped with its most common genes and DNA. TCRdb assigned the V and J calls; the authors' analysis was not used. This sample gives some 150,000 distinct CDR3 sequences in total; 85% to 95% of them show up just once. The ten top clones hold roughly 0.16% of the sample.

CDR1 and CDR2, looked up from the germline V gene (reference sequence), are DFQATT and SNEGSKA. The CDR3 holds 17 amino acids from the cysteine to the phenylalanine. The entry retains the CDR3 DNA only, 51 bases that are in frame from base 1. V drops 7 bases and J drops 1 base, leaving 24 bases in between. The clonotype originates from a human donor with Susac syndrome. Recombination linked TRBV20-1 to TRBJ2-3; no D gene call is confident. Sequenced material: CD4+ T cells from PBMCs. The CDR3 sequence is CSVDTESLRMGTDTQYF. The sequence in DNA is TGCAGTGTCGACACAGAATCACTGCGGATGGGCACAGATACGCAGTATTTT.